The source of this TCR beta chain is a study of OX40 agonist ivuxolimab in advanced cancers. As for the study more broadly: Ivuxolimab was a fully human IgG2 agonistic monoclonal antibody targeting the costimulatory receptor OX40 (CD134). Three dose-escalation patients achieved partial responses, one with hepatocellular carcinoma and two with cutaneous melanoma. Peripheral TCRbeta sequencing aimed to test whether ivuxolimab altered TCR sequence diversity and caused clonal T-cell expansion. Intravenous ivuxolimab was administered to patients every 2 weeks at six dose levels: 0.01, 0.1, 0.3, 1.5, 3 and 10 mg/kg. A male proportion of roughly 85% and a mean age of around 60 years, ranging from about 20 to 79, were recorded for the dose-escalation cohort. Of the roughly 54 dose-escalation patients, hepatocellular carcinoma was present in roughly 19, melanoma in some 15, renal cell carcinoma in 9 and head and neck cancer in 9. The paper covers the monotherapy dose-escalation part of the phase I ivuxolimab trial, which included N = 52 patients. Patients were allowed to have had prior anti-PD-1, anti-PD-L1 or anti-CTLA-4 therapy, and roughly 40% of the dose-escalation patients had previously received checkpoint inhibitors. Results the study describes overall, beyond this receptor: In the 0.1-3.0 mg/kg groups, partial responders had among the lowest normalized peripheral clonal expansion, particularly in CD8+ T cells. At doses of 0.1 to 3.0 mg/kg, clonal expansion of both CD4+ and CD8+ blood T cells was observed from baseline to week 6. The antigen specificity of the peripheral T cells that underwent clonal expansion was not determined. Low levels of normalized T-cell clonal expansion were also seen in some nonresponding patients. After ivuxolimab, CD8+ T cells had more expanded clones than CD4+ T cells on average.

Patients with a history of autoimmune disease or receiving systemic immunosuppression were excluded from the trial. Peripheral blood for TCR sequencing was drawn from every dose cohort at baseline, at cycle 4 day 1 and at cycle 7 day 1. The samples were taken from a phase I, first-in-human, multicenter, open-label dose-escalation trial of ivuxolimab. The trial enrolled adults with locally advanced or metastatic head and neck squamous cell, hepatocellular, melanoma or renal cell carcinoma. Before TCR sequencing, CD4+ T cells and CD8+ T cells were sorted from peripheral blood as separate populations. At the junction V is shortened by 1 base and J by 0 bases; bases outside the gene matches: 3. Counted from cysteine to phenylalanine, this CDR3 has 17 amino acids. The sequence is cut down to CDR3 DNA, 51 bases in frame from base 1. From a lookup of the germline V gene, CDR1 and CDR2 are LGHNT and FRNRAP.

To sequence the TCRbeta CDR3 region, genomic DNA was isolated from the sorted cells. TCRbeta CDR3 regions were sequenced using the immunoSEQ Assay. TCRdb provides this immuneACCESS table in a form limited to in-frame rearrangements. Some clones are lacking; in checked studies, under half of them reflect an unresolved V gene, and why the rest are absent is not known. The sample records 70,000 to 100,000 clones, 84% of which are singletons. The top ten clonotypes cover roughly 1.1% of the sample. Comments on this clone: The target of this receptor is not known. No much larger clone is present one base from it, and per-base qualities are unavailable.

The sequences come from CD4+ or CD8+ T cells sorted from blood, collected in a trial of the OX40 agonist ivuxolimab. The origin of this receptor is an adult with an advanced solid tumor such as melanoma, head and neck, liver or kidney cancer. Recombination linked TRBV12-5 to TRBJ2-1, with 10 middle bases fitting TRBD1. This receptor has the CDR3 CASGLERTGGSYNEQFF. The DNA sequence is TGTGCTAGTGGTTTGGAGAGGACAGGGGGCTCCTACAATGAGCAGTTCTTC.